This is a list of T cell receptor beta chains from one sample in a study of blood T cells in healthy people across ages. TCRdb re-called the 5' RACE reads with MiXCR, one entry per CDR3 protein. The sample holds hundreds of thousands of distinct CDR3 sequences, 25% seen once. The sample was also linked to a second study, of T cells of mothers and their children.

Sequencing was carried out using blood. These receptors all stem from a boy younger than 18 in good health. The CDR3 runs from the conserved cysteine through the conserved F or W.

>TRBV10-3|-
CAISESKLAGGLNEQFF
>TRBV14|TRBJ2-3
CANSQDRGTDTQYF
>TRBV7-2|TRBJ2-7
CASSFGGTVPYEQYF
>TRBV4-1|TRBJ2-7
CASSQAPTGGQDEQYF
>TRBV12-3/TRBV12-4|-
CASTGGGGETQYF
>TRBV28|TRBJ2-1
CASRTYSGGTNEQFF
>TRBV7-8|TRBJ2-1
CASSPGGLHLEQFF
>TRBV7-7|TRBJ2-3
CASSLAGGVQYF
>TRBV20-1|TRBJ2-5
CSARPAGTETQYF
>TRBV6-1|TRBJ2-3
CASRVEGRGGDTQYF
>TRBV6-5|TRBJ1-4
CASSYRDGGGLFF
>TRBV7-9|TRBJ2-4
CASSRERVGRNIQYF
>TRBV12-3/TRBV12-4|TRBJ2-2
CASSFEVPSNTGELFF
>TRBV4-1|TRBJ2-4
CASSQGLAGLIAKNIQYF
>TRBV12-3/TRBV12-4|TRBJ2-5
CASSLEGVGETQYF
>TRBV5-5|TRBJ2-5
CASSLYISETQYF
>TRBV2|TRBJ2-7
CASSQSDLSYEQYF
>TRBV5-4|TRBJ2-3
CASSLAAVTDTQYF
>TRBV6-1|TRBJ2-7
CASSEMGGLADPLAQYF
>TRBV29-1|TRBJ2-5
CSVEALAFQYF
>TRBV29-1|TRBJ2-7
CSVGSGSSYEQYF
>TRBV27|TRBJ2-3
CASRQWGRAGVSTDTQYF
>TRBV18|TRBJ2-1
CASSSPYNEQFF
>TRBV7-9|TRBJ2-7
CASNNQGLGYEQYF
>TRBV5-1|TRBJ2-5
CASRPGTSGNLLQETQYF
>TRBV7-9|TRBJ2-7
CASSPFGLAGSYEQYF
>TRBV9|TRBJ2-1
CASSLSGVLSYNEQFF
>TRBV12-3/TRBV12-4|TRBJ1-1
CASSFAGGVSVNTEAFF
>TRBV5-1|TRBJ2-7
CASSLEPTGYGLWFYEQYF
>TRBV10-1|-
CASSGSSDRAYEQYF
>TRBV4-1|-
CASSQTDRYEQYF
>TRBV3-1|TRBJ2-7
CASSPSGGSPYEQYF
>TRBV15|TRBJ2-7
CATSRDWGRQAHEQYF
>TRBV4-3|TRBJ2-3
CASSQDFGSATTDTQYF
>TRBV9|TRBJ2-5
CASSTTGTAVGQYF
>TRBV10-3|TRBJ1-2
CAISDPGKVNGYTF
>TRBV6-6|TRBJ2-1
CASSPGTGHGEQFF
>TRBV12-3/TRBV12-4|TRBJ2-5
CASSSYMGETQYF
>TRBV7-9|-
CASSLLRVNYEQYF
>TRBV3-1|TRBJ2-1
CASSPPGLADNEQFF
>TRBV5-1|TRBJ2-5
CASSVDGTAGTQYF
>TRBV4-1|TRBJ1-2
CASTTTVGSPIYGYTF
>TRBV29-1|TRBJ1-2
CSVLQGAGGYTF
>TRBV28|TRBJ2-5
CASSAGTSGKTQYF
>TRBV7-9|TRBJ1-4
CASQASGGEDEKLFF
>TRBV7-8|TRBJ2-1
CASSPSGFSYNEQFF
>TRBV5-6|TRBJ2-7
CASSLNREQYF
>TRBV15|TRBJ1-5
CATSRAVQYEPQHF
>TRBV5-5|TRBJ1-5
CASSLSGGVGQPQHF
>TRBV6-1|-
CASRERASSSYEQYF
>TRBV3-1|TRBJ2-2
CASSRGRAGELFF
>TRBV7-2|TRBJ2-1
CASSSLDRVHEQFF
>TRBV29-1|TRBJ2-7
CSAVVWTGYYEQYF
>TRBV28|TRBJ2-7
CASSFMSEQYF
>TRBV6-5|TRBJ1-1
CASNPTENTEAFF
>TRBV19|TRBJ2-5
CASSIGNEETQYF
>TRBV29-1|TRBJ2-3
CSVEETADTDTQYF
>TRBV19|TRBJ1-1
CASRDRGMNTEAFF